This TCR beta chain was sequenced in a study of regulatory T cells in long-lasting Graves disease. Study conclusions and caveats: Persistent cases of Graves' showed reduced TCR diversity relative to newly diagnosed patients.

As regards this clonotype: Its specificity is unknown.

V was shortened by 2 bases and J by 0 bases, with 13 bases between the two germline ends. CDR1 is SGHNT and CDR2 is YYREEE in the germline V gene (reference sequence). This CDR3 has 16 residues. Arm-PCR of CDR3 regions and iRepertoire HTBI primers were used to build TCR beta libraries. MiXCR, applied by TCRdb to the multiplex PCR reads, yields one record per CDR3 protein. The sample holds around 500,000 distinct CDR3 sequences; about 14% are singletons and the top ten take 10%. Time point here: newly diagnosed GD, antithyroid drugs for less than 3 months. After RNA was extracted from PBMCs, the TCR library was made from it. This same sample was also taken into another study, of T cells in Graves' hyperthyroidism and ophthalmopathy. That publication notes: Initially, a first-round RT-PCR of the TCR CDR3 employed the HTBI primer set. Median prediction lead before ophthalmopathy onset was 5 to 7.5 months with the model.

The material was peripheral blood mononuclear cells (PBMCs), obtained at new diagnosis, from a patient treated with antithyroid drugs. V is TRBV5-4 and J is TRBJ2-3; weak D call: TRBD2 (6 bases). This sequence originates from a man aged 25-45 years with Graves disease. The CDR3 here is CASSLGAGQSTDTQYF. CDR3 nucleotides: TGTGCCAGCAGCTTAGGAGCGGGCCAGAGCACAGATACGCAGTATTTT.